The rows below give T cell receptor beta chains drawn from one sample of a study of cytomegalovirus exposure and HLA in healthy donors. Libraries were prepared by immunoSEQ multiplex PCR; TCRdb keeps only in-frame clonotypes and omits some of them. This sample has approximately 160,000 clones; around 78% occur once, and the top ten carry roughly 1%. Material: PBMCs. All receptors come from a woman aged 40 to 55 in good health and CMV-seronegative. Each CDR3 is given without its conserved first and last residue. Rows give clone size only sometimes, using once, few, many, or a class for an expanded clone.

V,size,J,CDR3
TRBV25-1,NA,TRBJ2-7,ASAGGASSYEQY
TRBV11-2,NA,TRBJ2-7,ASSLAYEQY
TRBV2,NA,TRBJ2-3,ASTPLSSTDTQY
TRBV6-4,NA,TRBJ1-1,ASRRVEGTEAF
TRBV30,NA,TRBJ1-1,AWSPGGTGNTEAF
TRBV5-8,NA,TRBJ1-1,ASSPWRTGENTEAF
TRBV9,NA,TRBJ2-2,ASSIGRVNTGELF
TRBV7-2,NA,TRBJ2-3,ASSSTPLPWTDTQY
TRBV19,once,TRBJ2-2,ASSMEGLSLGGELF
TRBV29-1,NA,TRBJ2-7,SVEDQGGSYEQY
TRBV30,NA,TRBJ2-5,AWSQTEETQY
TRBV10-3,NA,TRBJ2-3,ALRSGASGDTQY
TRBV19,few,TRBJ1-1,ASSEQGGTEAF